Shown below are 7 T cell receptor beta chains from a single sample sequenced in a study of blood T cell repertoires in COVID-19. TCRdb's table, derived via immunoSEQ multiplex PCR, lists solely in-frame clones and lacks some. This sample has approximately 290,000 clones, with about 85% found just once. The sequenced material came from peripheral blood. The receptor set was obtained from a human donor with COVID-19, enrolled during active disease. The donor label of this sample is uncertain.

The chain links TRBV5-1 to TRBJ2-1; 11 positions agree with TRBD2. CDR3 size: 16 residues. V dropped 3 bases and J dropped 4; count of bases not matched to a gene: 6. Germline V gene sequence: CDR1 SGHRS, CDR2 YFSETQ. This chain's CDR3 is CASSYWGTSGYNEQFF. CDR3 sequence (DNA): TGCGCCAGCAGCTATTGGGGGACTAGCGGTTACAATGAGCAGTTCTTC.

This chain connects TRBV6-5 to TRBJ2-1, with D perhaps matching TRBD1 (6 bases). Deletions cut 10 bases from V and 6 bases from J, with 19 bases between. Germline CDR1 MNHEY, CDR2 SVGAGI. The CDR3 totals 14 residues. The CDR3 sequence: CATLTGFFGNEQFF. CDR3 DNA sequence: TGTGCCACCCTAACAGGGTTTTTTGGCAATGAGCAGTTCTTC.

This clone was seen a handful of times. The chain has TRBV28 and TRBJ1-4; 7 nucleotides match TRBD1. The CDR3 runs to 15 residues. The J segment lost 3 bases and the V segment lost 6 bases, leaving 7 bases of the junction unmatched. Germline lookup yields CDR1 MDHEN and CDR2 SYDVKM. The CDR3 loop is CASRRQGSANEKLFF. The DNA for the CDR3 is TGTGCCAGCAGACGACAGGGTTCGGCTAATGAAAAACTGTTTTTT.

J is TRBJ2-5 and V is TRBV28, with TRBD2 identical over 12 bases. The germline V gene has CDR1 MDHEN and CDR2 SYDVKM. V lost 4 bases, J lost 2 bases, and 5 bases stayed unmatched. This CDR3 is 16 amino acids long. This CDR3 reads CASSSGTSGRQETQYF. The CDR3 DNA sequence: TGTGCCAGCAGTTCCGGGACTAGCGGGCGGCAAGAGACCCAGTACTTC.

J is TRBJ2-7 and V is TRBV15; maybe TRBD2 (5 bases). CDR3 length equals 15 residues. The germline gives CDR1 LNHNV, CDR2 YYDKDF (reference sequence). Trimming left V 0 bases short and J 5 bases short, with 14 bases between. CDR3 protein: CATSRDFEGRNEQYF. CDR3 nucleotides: TGTGCCACCAGCAGAGATTTTGAGGGTCGGAACGAGCAGTACTTC.

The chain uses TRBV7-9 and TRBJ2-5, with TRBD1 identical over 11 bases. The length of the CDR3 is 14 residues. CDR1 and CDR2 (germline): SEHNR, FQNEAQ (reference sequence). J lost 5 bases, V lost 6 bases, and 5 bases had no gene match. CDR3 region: CASRFGTGGETQYF. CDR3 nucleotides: TGTGCCAGCAGATTCGGGACAGGGGGGGAGACCCAGTACTTC.

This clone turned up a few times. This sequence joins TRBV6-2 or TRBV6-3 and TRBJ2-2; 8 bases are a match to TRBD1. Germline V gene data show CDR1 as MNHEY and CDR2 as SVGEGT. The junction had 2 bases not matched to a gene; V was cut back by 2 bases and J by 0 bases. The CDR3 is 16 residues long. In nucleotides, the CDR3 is TGTGCCAGCAGTTACGGCAGGGGGCCGAACACCGGGGAGCTGTTTTTT. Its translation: CASSYGRGPNTGELFF.